The 6 T cell receptor beta chains below come from one sample, sequenced in a study of neurological immune-mediated disorders (dated by TCRdb to the late 2010s). Receptor amplification or capture employed 5' RACE. Instrument on record: Illumina HiSeq 2500. The public reads were reanalyzed by TCRdb: fastp trimming at Q25, MiXCR alignment, in-frame beta chains only. CDR3 protein duplicates are merged, each entry listing the most common genes and DNA. The table for this sample lists tens of thousands of distinct CDR3 sequences; 2% to 3% of them were counted only once. The top ten clones comprise over 0.95% of the sample. Sequenced input: PBMCs. The receptors originated from a woman aged 25-40 years with multiple sclerosis.

This clonotype was recorded many times. The chain couples TRBV29-1 to TRBJ2-7; D is perhaps TRBD2 (6 bases). Trimming removed 7 bases from V and 6 bases from J, with 22 bases in between. The CDR3 covers 14 residues. Germline lookup yields CDR1 SQVTM and CDR2 ANQGSEA. CDR3 residues: CSGGGEGGPLEQYF. DNA for the CDR3: TGCAGCGGTGGAGGTGAGGGAGGCCCCCTCGAGCAGTACTTC.

This clonotype was seen repeatedly, ten times or more. The V gene is TRBV7-2, the J gene TRBJ2-2; 10 positions agree with TRBD2. The germline V gene encodes CDR1 SGHTA and CDR2 FQGNSA. V trimming: 5 bases; J trimming: 7 bases; junction bases outside the gene matches: 13. The CDR3 sequence is 17 residues long. CDR3 in DNA: TGTGCCAGCAGCCTCCATCCAGCGGGAGGGCGTGGCGGGGAGCTGTTTTTT. It translates to CASSLHPAGGRGGELFF.

There are many counts of this clonotype. V is TRBV20-1 and J is TRBJ2-7; D tentatively reads TRBD1 or TRBD2 (5 bases each). The length of the CDR3 is 15 residues. Per germline, CDR1 DFQATT and CDR2 SNEGSKA (reference sequence). Trimming stripped 3 bases from V and 2 bases from J, with 17 bases between. This CDR3 is CSASIAGGGPYEQYF. In nucleotides, the CDR3 is TGCAGTGCTAGTATCGCTGGGGGTGGGCCCTACGAGCAGTACTTC.

The chain links TRBV9 to TRBJ1-1, with D perhaps TRBD1 (6 bases). From germline, CDR1 is SGDLS and CDR2 YYNGEE. Trimming took off 4 bases at V and 6 bases at J, with 16 bases between the two ends. The CDR3 loop spans 14 amino acids. The CDR3 region is CASSKRGFRPEAFF. Here the CDR3 DNA reads TGTGCCAGCAGCAAAAGGGGGTTCAGGCCTGAAGCTTTCTTT.

In its sample, this clonotype was seen many times. The rearrangement joins TRBV20-1 to TRBJ1-6; D ambiguous. The CDR3 sequence is 13 residues long. V was clipped by 2 bases and J by 5 bases, with 7 bases between them. The germline V gene encodes CDR1 DFQATT and CDR2 SNEGSKA (reference sequence). In DNA form, the CDR3 reads TGCAGTGCTAGAAAAGGAGATAATTCACCCCTCCACTTT. It yields the protein CSARKGDNSPLHF.

This clonotype has a count of ten or more. The J gene is TRBJ2-1, the V gene TRBV4-2; D uncertain. Trimming took 3 bases from V and 5 from J, leaving 23 bases between them. Looked up from germline, CDR1 is LGHNA and CDR2 is YNFKEQ. The CDR3 has 18 residues. The CDR3 DNA sequence: TGTGCCAGCAGCCACCCTCGCGAGGCCTCTCGCCTCGACAATGAGCAGTTCTTC. This codes for CASSHPREASRLDNEQFF.